This note documents a single TCR beta chain sequence. Antigen: not known. The sample is drawn from a study of cytomegalovirus exposure and HLA in healthy donors. General observations from the study: Using a false discovery rate of 0.05, a later analysis showed that approximately 17,000 TCR beta sequences were associated with HLA alleles. Later analysis suggested links between common viral pathogens and several top significant clusters. Follow-up analysis found HLA locus-dependent TCR association rates, highest for DRB1 and lowest for HLA-C.

This CDR3 region has 14 residues. Trimming pared 3 bases from V and 4 bases from J, leaving 12 bases between. Germline loops: CDR1 LGHNT, CDR2 FRNRAP. Researchers ran the PCR with 60 Vbeta and 13 Jbeta primers. How the authors handled the data: A later analysis tallied tens of millions of unique TCR beta chains, about 12 million of them shared. Some clones are missing from TCRdb's copy, which holds only in-frame ones; the method was immunoSEQ multiplex PCR. That table supplies the V and J calls and clone size; D and trimming were determined from the DNA. Of approximately 97,000 clones in the sample, about 79% were seen once.

Sequencing was carried out using PBMCs. The origin of this receptor is a male donor in good health and CMV-seropositive. This chain connects TRBV12-5 to TRBJ1-2, with D perhaps TRBD1 (6 bases). CDR3 nucleotide sequence: TGTGCTAGTGGTTTCCGCAGGGGTTCCTATGGCTACACCTTC. Amino acids: CASGFRRGSYGYTF.